This T cell receptor beta chain is from a study of blood T cell repertoires in COVID-19. Study background: COVID-19 samples collected from the United States, Italy and Spain covered acute and convalescent phases. The analysed material was cDNA or gDNA that came from T cells, B-cell-depleted T cells, or PBMCs.

The CDR3 totals 16 residues. CDR1 and CDR2 (germline): SGHTA, FQGNSA. Deletions cut 1 base from V and 6 bases from J, with 19 bases between. In the original analysis: Researchers report that nucleated cell counts were estimated from reference gene primer amplification. Libraries were prepared by immunoSEQ multiplex PCR; TCRdb keeps only in-frame clonotypes and omits some of them. From that table come the V and J calls and clone size; the DNA was used to work out D and trimming. Altogether about 230,000 clones are present, approximately 82% being singletons, with the ten largest covering roughly 1.4%.

This clonotype originated in a woman between 35 and 50 years old who had recovered from COVID-19. This chain connects TRBV7-2 to TRBJ2-7; D might be TRBD1 (7 bases). Specimen: peripheral blood. The CDR3 here is CASSLGGQDYNSEQYF. In DNA form, the CDR3 reads TGTGCCAGCAGCTTAGGAGGACAGGACTATAACTCCGAGCAGTACTTC.